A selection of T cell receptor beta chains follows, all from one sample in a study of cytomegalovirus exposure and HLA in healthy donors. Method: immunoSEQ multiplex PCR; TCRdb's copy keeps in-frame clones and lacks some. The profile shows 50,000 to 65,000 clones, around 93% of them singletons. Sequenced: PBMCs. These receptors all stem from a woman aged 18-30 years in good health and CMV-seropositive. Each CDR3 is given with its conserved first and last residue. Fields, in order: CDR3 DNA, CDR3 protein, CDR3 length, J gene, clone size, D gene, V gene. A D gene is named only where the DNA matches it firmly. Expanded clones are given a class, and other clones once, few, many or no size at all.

TGTGCCAGCAGCCTCTCGGTCTCTGGGGCCAACGTCCTGACTTTC,CASSLSVSGANVLTF,15,TRBJ2-6,once,-,TRBV7-2
TGTGCCAGCAGGGCCAATGAAAAACTGTTTTTT,CASRANEKLFF,11,TRBJ1-4,-,-,TRBV27
TGTGCCAGTAGTGCCCGCTACCGTCTGATGAACACCGGGGAGCTGTTTTTT,CASSARYRLMNTGELFF,17,TRBJ2-2,-,-,TRBV19
TGTGCCAGCAGCTTAGGGACCCGGGGGCGGGAGTTTACCGGGGAGCTGTTTTTT,CASSLGTRGREFTGELFF,18,TRBJ2-2,-,-,TRBV7-8
TGTGCCATAGCAAGGAAGCCCGCAGGAGGGACTGAAGCTTTCTTT,CAIARKPAGGTEAFF,15,TRBJ1-1,-,-,TRBV6-5
TGTGCCAGCAGCCGCCCAAGGGACAGGGACACAGATACGCAGTATTTT,CASSRPRDRDTDTQYF,16,TRBJ2-3,-,TRBD1,TRBV11-1
TGTGCCAGCAGCTTAGCAACAGGGGGCCTGAGCAATCAGCCCCAGCATTTT,CASSLATGGLSNQPQHF,17,TRBJ1-5,-,TRBD1,TRBV7-2
TGTGCCAGCAGCCCCCTCAACAGGGTGCTCCAAATCAATGAGCAGTTCTTC,CASSPLNRVLQINEQFF,17,TRBJ2-1,-,-,TRBV7-9
TGCAGTGCTAGTCAGGGGGCTGGGGCTTTCTTT,CSASQGAGAFF,11,TRBJ1-1,-,TRBD1,TRBV20-1
TGTGCCAGCAGCTCGTCCAGAGGAACTAGCGGGGCCCGAAATGAGCAGTTCTTC,CASSSSRGTSGARNEQFF,18,TRBJ2-1,once,TRBD2,TRBV5-4
TGTGCCAGCAGGACTATGTCGACCCGGGTTGGCTACACCTTC,CASRTMSTRVGYTF,14,TRBJ1-2,-,-,TRBV28
TGTGCCAGCAGTTCCCGGATGGGGCACAGGGCGGGCCTTAACTATGGCTACACCTTC,CASSSRMGHRAGLNYGYTF,19,TRBJ1-2,-,-,TRBV28
TGTGCCAGCTCACCACCCTTAGCGGTATCCTACAATGAGCAGTTCTTC,CASSPPLAVSYNEQFF,16,TRBJ2-1,-,-,TRBV18
TGTGCCAGCAGTCGGATGACAGGGGGCAAAGGCCCGAGGAACACTGAAGCTTTCTTT,CASSRMTGGKGPRNTEAFF,19,TRBJ1-1,-,TRBD1,TRBV28
TGCGCCAGCAGCCACTCTAGCGGGTACAATGAGCAGTTCTTC,CASSHSSGYNEQFF,14,TRBJ2-1,-,TRBD2,TRBV4-1
TGTGCCAGCAGCTTGGCAGCGGGGGTCTACAATGAGCAGTTCTTC,CASSLAAGVYNEQFF,15,TRBJ2-1,once,TRBD2,TRBV5-4
TGTGCCAGCTCACCTTACCGGGGGACAGGGATCTACGAGCAGTACTTC,CASSPYRGTGIYEQYF,16,TRBJ2-7,-,TRBD1,TRBV18
TGTGCCAGCAGTTTCCTAGGGACAGACTATAATCAGCCCCAGCATTTT,CASSFLGTDYNQPQHF,16,TRBJ1-5,-,TRBD1,TRBV28
TGCAGCGCGTGGAGGGACGCTGAAGCTTTCTTT,CSAWRDAEAFF,11,TRBJ1-1,once,-,TRBV29-1
TGTGCCAGCAGCCTTAAGTTTTCTAGCAGCGGTAATACGCAGTATTTT,CASSLKFSSSGNTQYF,16,TRBJ2-3,-,-,TRBV7-3
TGTGCCAGCAGCTCGCCGGAAGGGGTTCGGGAGCAGTTCTTC,CASSSPEGVREQFF,14,TRBJ2-1,-,-,TRBV7-2
TGTGCCAGCAGCTTAGGGCGACTAGCGGGAGGCCCCGTTCACAATGAGCAGTTCTTC,CASSLGRLAGGPVHNEQFF,19,TRBJ2-1,-,TRBD2,TRBV7-8
TGTGCCAGCAGTTACCCAGCACAGGGAAACCTGTTTTTT,CASSYPAQGNLFF,13,TRBJ1-4,-,-,TRBV6-6
TGTGCCAGCAGCTTAGCGCCCGGCGGGAGCTCTGGAAACACCATATATTTT,CASSLAPGGSSGNTIYF,17,TRBJ1-3,-,-,TRBV7-6
TGCGCCAGCAGCGTTTGGTGGGCCGCAGATACGCAGTATTTT,CASSVWWAADTQYF,14,TRBJ2-3,once,-,TRBV4-1
TGTGCCAGCTCACCATATGGTGGGGAGCTGGCCTACGAGCAGTACTTC,CASSPYGGELAYEQYF,16,TRBJ2-7,-,-,TRBV18
TGCAGTGCTCTTGGACAGGGCGAGCAGTACTTC,CSALGQGEQYF,11,TRBJ2-7,-,TRBD1,TRBV20-1
TGTGCCAGCAGGGGAGGGTTTGCCTACGAGCAGTACTTC,CASRGGFAYEQYF,13,TRBJ2-7,-,TRBD2,TRBV28
TGTGCCATCACGCAACAGGCGGACGGCACTGAAGCTTTCTTT,CAITQQADGTEAFF,14,TRBJ1-1,few,-,TRBV10-3
TGTGCCAGCAGTTACGACGGCAGGGTGAACACTGAAGCTTTCTTT,CASSYDGRVNTEAFF,15,TRBJ1-1,-,-,TRBV6-5
TGTGCCAGCAGCCTTCCCGGGTTTGGACCCCTCCACTTT,CASSLPGFGPLHF,13,TRBJ1-6,-,-,TRBV16
TGTGCCAGCAGCTTAGCGGGGACGAACACCATATATTTT,CASSLAGTNTIYF,13,TRBJ1-3,-,-,TRBV7-3
TGTGCCAGCAGCTTGCAGGACAGAAACTATGGCTACACCTTC,CASSLQDRNYGYTF,14,TRBJ1-2,once,-,TRBV5-6
TGCGCCAGCAGCCAAGTACCGGGGGGGGCGCGTGGCTACACCTTC,CASSQVPGGARGYTF,15,TRBJ1-2,-,-,TRBV4-3
TGTGCCAGTAGTGTGACAGGGTGGACTGAAGCTTTCTTT,CASSVTGWTEAFF,13,TRBJ1-1,-,TRBD1,TRBV19
TGCGCCAGCAGCCAAGAGACGGGGTGGCGGATAGACTATGGCTACACCTTC,CASSQETGWRIDYGYTF,17,TRBJ1-2,-,-,TRBV4-3
TGTGCCAGCAGTGTGACAGGGGGCGAGGGAGAGACCCAGTACTTC,CASSVTGGEGETQYF,15,TRBJ2-5,-,TRBD1,TRBV2
TGTGCCAGCAGCCCTTACAGCGGGGGTGGCTCTGGGGCCAACGTCCTGACTTTC,CASSPYSGGGSGANVLTF,18,TRBJ2-6,-,TRBD2,TRBV28
TGTGCCAGCAGCCTTGGGGCCGCCAATTCACCCCTCCACTTT,CASSLGAANSPLHF,14,TRBJ1-6,-,-,TRBV4-2
TGTGCCAGTAGTATCAGATCTGAGGCGAAACTGTTTTTT,CASSIRSEAKLFF,13,TRBJ1-4,-,-,TRBV19
TGTGCCAGCAGACAGACAGGCATTAACTATGGCTACACCTTC,CASRQTGINYGYTF,14,TRBJ1-2,-,-,TRBV25-1
TGTGCCAGCAGCCCCTCCGGCTATGGCTACACCTTC,CASSPSGYGYTF,12,TRBJ1-2,-,-,TRBV27
TGTGCCAGCAGTAGGGGAAGGGGGCGCGGTGAAAAACTGTTTTTT,CASSRGRGRGEKLFF,15,TRBJ1-4,-,TRBD1,TRBV6-5
TGTGCCAGTAGTATCGGGACAAACCAAGAGACCCAGTACTTC,CASSIGTNQETQYF,14,TRBJ2-5,-,-,TRBV19
TGTGCCAGCGGTTCTGGGGGCCTAGGGGGCACAGATACGCAGTATTTT,CASGSGGLGGTDTQYF,16,TRBJ2-3,-,-,TRBV28